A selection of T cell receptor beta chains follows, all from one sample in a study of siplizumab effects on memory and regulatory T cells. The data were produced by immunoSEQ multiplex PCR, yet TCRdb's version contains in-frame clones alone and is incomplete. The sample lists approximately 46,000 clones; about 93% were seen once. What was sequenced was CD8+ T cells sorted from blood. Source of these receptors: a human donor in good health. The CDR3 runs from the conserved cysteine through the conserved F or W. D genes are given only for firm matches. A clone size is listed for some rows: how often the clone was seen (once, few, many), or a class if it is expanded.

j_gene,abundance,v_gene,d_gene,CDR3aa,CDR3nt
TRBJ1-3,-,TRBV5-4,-,CASSPRSGNTIYF,TGTGCCAGCAGCCCTCGCTCTGGAAACACCATATATTTT
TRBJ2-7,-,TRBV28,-,CASSEAGLTYEQYF,TGTGCCAGCAGTGAAGCTGGACTAACCTACGAGCAGTACTTC
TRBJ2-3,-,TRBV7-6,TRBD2,CASSLDPSGSIVDTQYF,TGTGCCAGCAGCTTAGATCCCAGCGGGAGTATTGTCGATACGCAGTATTTT
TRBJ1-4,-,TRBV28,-,CASSRRYNEKLFF,TGTGCCAGCAGTCGGCGGTATAATGAAAAACTGTTTTTT
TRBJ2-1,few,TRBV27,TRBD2,CASRAVLAGGPYNEQFF,TGTGCCAGCAGGGCAGTACTAGCGGGAGGGCCCTACAATGAGCAGTTCTTC
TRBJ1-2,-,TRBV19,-,CASSTYYGYTF,TGTGCCAGTAGTACCTACTATGGCTACACCTTC
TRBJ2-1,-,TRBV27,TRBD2,CASSLSREGNEQFF,TGTGCCAGCAGTTTATCCCGGGAGGGGAATGAGCAGTTCTTC
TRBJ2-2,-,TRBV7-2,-,CASSFLLQLTGELFF,TGTGCCAGCAGCTTCCTACTACAGTTGACCGGGGAGCTGTTTTTT
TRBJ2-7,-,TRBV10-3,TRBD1,CATAGTGSQEQYF,TGTGCCACGGCCGGGACAGGGTCGCAGGAGCAGTACTTC
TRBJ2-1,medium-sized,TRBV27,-,CASSLLGGSNNEQFF,TGTGCCAGCAGTTTATTGGGGGGTTCAAACAATGAGCAGTTCTTC
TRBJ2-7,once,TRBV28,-,CASSLNPSGDYEQYF,TGTGCCAGCAGTTTAAACCCATCAGGTGATTACGAGCAGTACTTC
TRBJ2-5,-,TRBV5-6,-,CASSPNVGWFRGRGETQYF,TGTGCCAGCAGCCCGAACGTGGGGTGGTTCAGGGGACGGGGAGAGACCCAGTACTTC
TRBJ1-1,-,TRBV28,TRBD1,CASSPTGDTEAFF,TGTGCCAGCAGTCCAACAGGGGACACTGAAGCTTTCTTT
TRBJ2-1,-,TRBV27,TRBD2,CASSPILAGGSSYNEQFF,TGTGCCAGCAGTCCTATCCTAGCGGGAGGGAGCTCCTACAATGAGCAGTTCTTC
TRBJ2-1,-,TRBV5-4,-,CASSFHNEQFF,TGTGCCAGCAGCTTTCATAATGAGCAGTTCTTC
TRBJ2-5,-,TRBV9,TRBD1,CASSDDRGRLGETQYF,TGTGCCAGCAGCGACGACAGGGGGCGCCTCGGGGAGACCCAGTACTTC
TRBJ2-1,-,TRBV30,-,CAWREAEQFF,TGTGCCTGGAGAGAGGCTGAGCAGTTCTTC
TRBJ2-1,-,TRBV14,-,CASTDHHGLVNEQFF,TGTGCCAGCACCGATCATCACGGGCTCGTCAATGAGCAGTTCTTC
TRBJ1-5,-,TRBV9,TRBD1,CASSVGQGHNQPQHF,TGTGCCAGCAGCGTAGGACAGGGACACAATCAGCCCCAGCATTTT
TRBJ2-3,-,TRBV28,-,CASEPRAVSGTDTQYF,TGTGCCAGCGAACCTAGAGCGGTCTCGGGCACAGATACGCAGTATTTT
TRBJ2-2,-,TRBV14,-,CASSLGGRGWTGELFF,TGTGCCAGCAGCCTGGGGGGGCGCGGATGGACCGGGGAGCTGTTTTTT
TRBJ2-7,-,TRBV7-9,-,CASSPLNAHRGEPYEQYF,TGTGCCAGCAGCCCATTGAATGCCCATCGCGGGGAACCCTACGAGCAGTACTTC
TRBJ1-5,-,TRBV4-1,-,CASSQGVNQPQHF,TGCGCCAGCAGCCAAGGGGTCAATCAGCCCCAGCATTTT
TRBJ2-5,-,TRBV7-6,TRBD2,CASSLPGGALETQYF,TGTGCCAGCAGCCTCCCGGGGGGGGCTCTCGAGACCCAGTACTTC